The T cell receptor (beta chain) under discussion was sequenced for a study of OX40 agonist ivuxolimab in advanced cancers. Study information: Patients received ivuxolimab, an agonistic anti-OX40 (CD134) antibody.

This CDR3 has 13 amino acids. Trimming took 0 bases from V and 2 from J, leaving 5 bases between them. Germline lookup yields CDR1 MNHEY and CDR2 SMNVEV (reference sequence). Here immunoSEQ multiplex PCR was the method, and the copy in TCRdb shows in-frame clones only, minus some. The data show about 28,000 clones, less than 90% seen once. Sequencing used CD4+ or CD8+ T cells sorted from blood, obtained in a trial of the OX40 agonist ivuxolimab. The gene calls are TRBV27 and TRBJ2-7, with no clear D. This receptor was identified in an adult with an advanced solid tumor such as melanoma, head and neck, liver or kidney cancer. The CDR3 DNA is TGTGCCAGCAGTTTATCGCAGGCCTACGAGCAGTACTTC. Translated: CASSLSQAYEQYF.